This TCR beta chain was obtained from a study of Graves' ophthalmopathy and Graves' hyperthyroidism. Study at large: Untreated patients at initial diagnosis provided peripheral blood. General study findings and limits: Blood also contained most of the expanded thyroid clonotypes above 0.001 frequency.

The starting material, roughly 9.7 ml of fresh peripheral blood, provided the PBMCs. Investigators amplified TCR beta CDR3 regions from RNA transcripts. RT-PCR in the first round used HTBI primers; a second-round multiplex PCR followed. TCRdb analysed the multiplex PCR reads with MiXCR anew, one entry per CDR3 protein. The sample consists of hundreds of thousands of distinct CDR3 sequences, roughly 41% of them appearing once. About this clonotype itself: Its antigen is not identified.

Looked up from germline, CDR1 is SNHLY and CDR2 is FYNNEI. The CDR3 has 12 residues. Trimming removed 11 bases at V and 8 bases at J, with 15 bases between. Sample: peripheral blood. The receptor was derived from an adult man with Graves' ophthalmopathy. This chain connects TRBV2 to TRBJ1-4; D not resolved. The CDR3 DNA is TGTGCCGGCCCTCAACCGGGGGAAAAACTGTTTTTT. Its protein product is CAGPQPGEKLFF. Complete variable domain (other parts from reference TRBV2 and TRBJ1-4): EPEVTQTPSHQVTQMGQEVILRCVPISNHLYFYWYRQILGQKVEFLVSFYNNEISEKSEIFDDQFSVERPDGSNFTLKIRSTKLEDSAMYFCAGPQPGEKLFFGSGTQLSVL.